This T cell receptor (beta chain) emerged from a study of beta chain features in type 1 diabetes. Expressed TCRB transcripts got sequenced, as all isolated RNA was reverse transcribed. Sequencing used immunoSEQ multiplex PCR; TCRdb keeps in-frame clones, though not all of them. The sample records approximately 60,000 clones, 40% to 60% being singletons. Study-wide results and limits: Shorter TCRB CDR3s, moderately but significantly so, were found in Type 1 diabetes patients in all four CD4+ subsets.

This clone is a singleton in its sample. The antigen is not known. Trimming removed 8 bases from V and 5 bases from J; junction bases left unmatched: 15. Germline lookup yields CDR1 SQVTM and CDR2 ANQGSEA. The CDR3 contains 15 residues. The sequenced sample was Tregs from blood. The chain links TRBV29-1 to TRBJ2-1; 7 bases fit TRBD2. The receptor's source is a woman aged 40 to 50 with type 1 diabetes. The CDR3 protein is CSIQHPSLADNEQFF. DNA of the CDR3: TGCAGCATTCAGCATCCTTCCCTAGCGGACAATGAGCAGTTCTTC.